This TCR beta chain originates from a study of T cell responses to AZD1222 COVID-19 vaccine. Whole-study results and caveats: Spike-specific TCR breadth and depth rose after two AZD1222 doses. Reports say nearly half of spike-specific TCRs go after unmutated variant regions. Clonal diversity may have been underestimated in mostly white British donors. Spike regions recognized by vaccine-associated CD4 TCRs spanned the protein, led by 160-218 and 743-854.

On this clone itself: Its target is not known.

Here immunoSEQ multiplex PCR was the method, and the copy in TCRdb shows in-frame clones only, minus some. The sample has about 130,000 clones; 75% to 90% are singletons. There are 14 residues in the CDR3. The V end lost 2 bases, the J end lost 6 bases, and 13 bases lay between the germline ends. Germline V gene data show CDR1 as MDHEN and CDR2 as SYDVKM. The specimen was peripheral blood, collected on day 0 of AZD1222 vaccination. This rearrangement joins TRBV28 to TRBJ1-2; no clear D. This sequence was found in an adult in good health. CDR3 amino acids: CASSLVGRNNGYTF. In nucleotides, the CDR3 is TGTGCCAGCAGTTTAGTAGGGCGGAACAATGGCTACACCTTC.